Listed here is a single T cell receptor beta chain. Its specificity is not known. The sample carries other DNA sequences with the same CDR3. These data are taken from a study of shared clonotypes between healthy human individuals. The ends lost 6 bases at V and 0 bases at J; junction bases unmatched: 2. The germline V gene encodes CDR1 MNHEY and CDR2 SVGAGI. CDR3 length equals 13 residues. Overall study results and limits: Some clonotypes were shared by all four sorted-subset donors, while others were not shared. The non-shared ones had lower generation probabilities than the shared ones.

Produced via immunoSEQ multiplex PCR; TCRdb's table is partial and in-frame only. Of some 2.1 million clones listed, 95% are singletons. Source material: naive CD4+ T cells sorted from blood. Subset given: CD45RA+ positively selected. The TCR sequence derives from a young man in good health. The chain combines TRBV6-5 with TRBJ2-7, with 7 nucleotides matching TRBD1. The CDR3 sequence is CASRRQGSYEQYF. The CDR3 bases are TGTGCCAGCAGACGACAGGGCTCCTACGAGCAGTACTTC.